The entry below gives a single T cell receptor (beta chain) sequence along with its context. As yet, its antigen is unknown. CDR1 and CDR2 (germline): MNHEY, SMNVEV (reference sequence). This CDR3 is built from 12 residues. V dropped 6 bases and J dropped 5 bases, with 8 bases sitting between them. The data were obtained in a study of cytomegalovirus exposure and HLA in healthy donors. The PCR employed 60 Vbeta primers together with 13 Jbeta primers. Profiled with immunoSEQ multiplex PCR; TCRdb holds only in-frame clones, not every one. The sample includes 150,000 to 200,000 clones, about 80% of them seen just once. Notes on the study in general: Per a later analysis, HLA-associated TCR beta chains showed more clonal expansion than other, equally common TCR beta chains. In a later analysis, at a false discovery rate of 0.05, under 20,000 TCR beta sequences matched HLA alleles. According to a later analysis, most TCR beta chains associated with CMV appeared HLA-restricted. Presence/absence analysis assumed near-uniform sequencing depth across donors.

Sequenced material: PBMCs. The V and J genes are TRBV27 and TRBJ1-5; D unresolved. This TCR came from a young man in good health and CMV-seropositive. The CDR3 here is CASSFQDQPQHF. The CDR3 DNA reads as TGTGCCAGCAGCTTCCAGGATCAGCCCCAGCATTTT.